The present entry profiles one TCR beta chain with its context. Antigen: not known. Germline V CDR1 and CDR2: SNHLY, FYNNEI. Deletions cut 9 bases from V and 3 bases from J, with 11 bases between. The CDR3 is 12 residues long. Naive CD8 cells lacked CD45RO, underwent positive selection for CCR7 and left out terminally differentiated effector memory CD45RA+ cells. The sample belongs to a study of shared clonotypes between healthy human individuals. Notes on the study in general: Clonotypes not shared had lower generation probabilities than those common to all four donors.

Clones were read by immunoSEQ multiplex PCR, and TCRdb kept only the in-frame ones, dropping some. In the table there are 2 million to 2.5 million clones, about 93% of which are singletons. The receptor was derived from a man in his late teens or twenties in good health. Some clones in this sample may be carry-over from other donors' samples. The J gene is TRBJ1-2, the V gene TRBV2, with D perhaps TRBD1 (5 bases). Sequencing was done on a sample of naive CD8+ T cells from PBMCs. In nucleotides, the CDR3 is TGTGCCAGGGACACCAACTACTATGGCTACACCTTC. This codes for CARDTNYYGYTF.